The rows below give T cell receptor beta chains drawn from one sample of a study of esophageal squamous cell carcinoma tumors. Each CDR3 protein gets one entry after TCRdb re-called the 5' RACE reads with MiXCR. Among over 5,000 distinct CDR3 sequences listed, approximately 22% were seen once. Material for sequencing was tumor tissue. These receptors were collected from a man between 45 and 80 years old with esophageal squamous cell carcinoma. The CDR3 runs from the conserved cysteine through the conserved F or W. Each record gives: V gene, clone size, J gene, CDR3 protein. Not every row has a clone size; where given, it reads once, few, many or a size class.

TRBV7-8,medium-sized,TRBJ2-7,CASSLTTTGIYEQYF
TRBV5-1,.,TRBJ2-2,CASSLAPNSPGELFF
TRBV29-1,medium-sized,TRBJ1-2,CSDTVGSGYTF
TRBV20-1,many,TRBJ2-5,CSARGTGLGARTSETQYF
TRBV9,medium-sized,TRBJ2-5,CASSVGSGRAETQYF
TRBV14,medium-sized,TRBJ2-3,CASSQDQRRNTQYF
TRBV12-3/TRBV12-4,medium-sized,TRBJ1-4,CASSPQGVGEKLFF
TRBV6-5,many,TRBJ2-3,CATRWGPGGEDTQYF
TRBV6-5,medium-sized,TRBJ2-7,CASSGGRTGSSYEQYF
TRBV6-5,.,TRBJ1-3,CASRKQAYSGNTIYF
TRBV6-5,many,TRBJ1-2,CASIPERGHYGDTF
TRBV2,few,TRBJ2-3,CASSDRQGEDTQYF
TRBV5-5,medium-sized,TRBJ1-6,CASSGTGESPLHF
TRBV9,many,TRBJ2-1,CASRPGQGVGEQFF
TRBV28,medium-sized,TRBJ2-1,CASSLMAGGLDEQFF
TRBV20-1,few,TRBJ1-1,CSAAEAFF
TRBV28,.,TRBJ1-3,CASSFWDMGATGNTIYF
TRBV5-1,medium-sized,TRBJ2-1,CASRAGTSREQFF
TRBV10-3,.,TRBJ2-1,CAISDFEGKWTGSYNEQFF
TRBV3-1,once,TRBJ2-7,CASSQAGGLTHEQYF
TRBV28,many,TRBJ1-5,CASGPGHLSNQPQHF
TRBV4-2,many,TRBJ2-4,CASSQDRLLVPNIQYF
TRBV12-3/TRBV12-4,.,TRBJ2-5,CASSLAGSGGETQYF
TRBV7-3,medium-sized,TRBJ2-6,CASSKTTGTGGPSGANVLTF
TRBV18,.,TRBJ2-7,CASSGTSGTNVQYF
TRBV21-1,medium-sized,TRBJ1-5,CASSKVTGQPQHF
TRBV28,few,TRBJ2-5,CASSLFGEGTSGRNDF
TRBV7-9,few,TRBJ1-1,CASSLGGSPEAFF
TRBV6-5,many,TRBJ2-1,CASTHSAGLGDEQFF
TRBV18,.,TRBJ1-1,CASSPLGGGEGTEAFF
TRBV28,.,TRBJ1-2,CASGVLWSYTF
TRBV6-1,medium-sized,TRBJ1-2,CASVWGTGSSYGYTF
TRBV6-1,.,TRBJ2-1,CASSGGRYNEQFF
TRBV3-1,medium-sized,TRBJ2-1,CASSFFNNEQFF
TRBV28,few,TRBJ1-2,CASSFRWGYTF
TRBV20-1,medium-sized,TRBJ2-7,CSADGTWTGAYEQYF
TRBV5-1,many,TRBJ2-3,CASSSGTSEDTQYF
TRBV28,.,TRBJ2-2,CASSSGEAGELFF
TRBV12-3/TRBV12-4,medium-sized,TRBJ1-2,CASSQGPRANYGYTF
TRBV3-1,medium-sized,TRBJ2-3,CASSRNFPQGTRGDTQYF
TRBV27,medium-sized,TRBJ1-4,CASRRGGRSEKLFF
TRBV5-1,.,TRBJ2-7,CASSLNYEQYF
TRBV18,many,TRBJ1-3,CASPKIQSSTGNTIYF
TRBV6-6,.,TRBJ2-5,CASSYLGQGGETQYF
TRBV7-8,medium-sized,TRBJ2-5,CASSLNHRGQETQYF
TRBV20-1,medium-sized,TRBJ2-3,CSAPTSGAGTDTQYF
TRBV11-2,.,TRBJ2-3,CASSSPTVGSTDTQYF
TRBV5-1,once,TRBJ1-4,CASSFGTGGEKLFF
TRBV27,.,TRBJ1-1,CASSLHGVSSSPILNAAFF
TRBV6-5,medium-sized,TRBJ1-1,CASSYSSPLLGGIEAFF
TRBV7-8,.,TRBJ2-1,CASSFKREAHSTSGEQFF
TRBV12-3/TRBV12-4,medium-sized,TRBJ2-1,CASSWKGEQFF
TRBV19,few,TRBJ2-3,CASRTSGRADTQYF